One sample yielded the 13 T cell receptor beta chains listed below, sequenced in a study of shared clonotypes between healthy human individuals. The repertoire was sequenced with immunoSEQ multiplex PCR; TCRdb's copy has only in-frame clones and lacks some. The sample yields 2 million to 2.5 million clones, about 94% seen once. Sequencing used naive CD4+ T cells sorted from blood. Subset noted: CD45RA+ positively selected. The source of these receptors is a man younger than 30 in good health.

This clone was observed a handful of times. The chain joins TRBV6-4 to TRBJ2-7; maybe TRBD2 (6 bases). Germline V gene sequence: CDR1 MRHNA, CDR2 SNTAGT. Trimming took 10 bases from V and 3 from J, leaving 19 bases between them. The CDR3 extends over 14 amino acids. In nucleotides, the CDR3 is TGTGCCAACTCAAGGAGGGGTCAGGGCTACGAGCAGTACTTC. This sequence encodes CANSRRGQGYEQYF.

With respect to this clone: The same CDR3 also results from other DNA sequences found in this sample. The chain is built from TRBV9 and TRBJ2-7; D might be TRBD1 (6 bases). The CDR3 consists of 15 residues. Germline V gives CDR1 SGDLS, CDR2 YYNGEE. V was cut by 0 bases and J by 1 base, with 11 bases left in between. CDR3 sequence (DNA): TGTGCCAGCAGCGTAGGTCAGGGGCTATCCTACGAGCAGTACTTC. Amino acids: CASSVGQGLSYEQYF.

The chain couples TRBV7-9 to TRBJ1-2; 8 bases fit TRBD1. Germline V gene sequence: CDR1 SEHNR, CDR2 FQNEAQ (reference sequence). The V gene end was trimmed by 3 bases and the J gene end by 3 bases; junction bases not matched to a gene: 9. The CDR3 runs to 16 residues. This chain's CDR3 is CASSFMVQGADYGYTF. The CDR3 DNA sequence: TGTGCCAGCAGCTTTATGGTGCAGGGGGCGGACTATGGCTACACCTTC.

CDR3 sequence: CASRSVVSAYGYTF. The CDR3 DNA reads TGTGCCAGCCGCAGCGTAGTGTCAGCCTATGGCTACACCTTC. The chain joins TRBV9 to TRBJ1-2; D not resolved. Trimming pared 7 bases from V and 4 bases from J, leaving 17 bases between. The CDR3 sequence is 14 residues long. CDR1 is SGDLS, CDR2 YYNGEE, per germline.

V and J are TRBV7-2 and TRBJ2-5, with D unresolved. The germline gives CDR1 SGHTA, CDR2 FQGNSA. The CDR3 length is 15 residues. The V end was cut by 1 base, the J end by 7 bases, with 16 bases between. CDR3 in amino acids: CASSLGYRAPGTQYF. Here the CDR3 DNA reads TGTGCCAGCAGCTTAGGTTACCGGGCCCCTGGGACCCAGTACTTC.

The gene calls are TRBV19 and TRBJ2-3; 8 nucleotides agree with TRBD1. The V gene's germline CDR1 is LNHDA and CDR2 SQIVND (reference sequence). The CDR3 extends over 16 amino acids. J lost 3 bases, V lost 3 bases, and 8 bases had no gene match. The CDR3 here is CASSIGRDRPTDTQYF. The CDR3 DNA sequence: TGTGCCAGTAGTATTGGCCGGGACAGGCCGACAGATACGCAGTATTTT. The variable domain in full, with the rest retrieved from reference TRBV19 and TRBJ2-3, is DGGITQSPKYLFRKEGQNVTLSCEQNLNHDAMYWYRQDPGQGLRLIYYSQIVNDFQKGDIAEGYSVSREKKESFPLTVTSAQKNPTAFYLCASSIGRDRPTDTQYFGPGTRLTVL.

The chain employs TRBV7-2 and TRBJ1-6; no definite D call. There are 13 residues in the CDR3. The germline V gene encodes CDR1 SGHTA and CDR2 FQGNSA. Trimming shortened V by 5 bases and J by 9 bases, and 11 bases separated the two germline ends. Here the CDR3 reads CASSLSGVSPLHF. CDR3 coding DNA: TGTGCCAGCAGCCTCTCCGGGGTTTCACCCCTCCACTTT.

The chain is built from TRBV27 and TRBJ1-1, with D possibly TRBD1 on 6 matching bases. This CDR3 has 15 amino acids. Germline V lookup: CDR1 MNHEY, CDR2 SMNVEV (reference sequence). V was clipped by 6 bases and J by 4 bases, with 18 bases between them. DNA for the CDR3: TGTGCCAGCAGCCCCTCGAGGGTAGGGGGCACTGAAGCTTTCTTT. It yields the protein CASSPSRVGGTEAFF.

This clone was observed a single time. The chain employs TRBV19 and TRBJ1-5; tentatively, D is TRBD1 (6 bases). The CDR3 is 14 residues long. Per the germline V gene, CDR1 is LNHDA and CDR2 is SQIVND (reference sequence). V was cut by 7 bases and J by 2 bases, with 12 bases left in between. DNA of the CDR3: TGTGCCAGTAATAACAGACAGGGCAATCAGCCCCAGCATTTT. Translated, it gives CASNNRQGNQPQHF.

For this clone: Other DNA sequences in this specimen translate into the identical CDR3. The CDR3 DNA reads as TGTGCCAGCTCACCACCGGGAACCTACGAGCAGTACTTC. Its protein product is CASSPPGTYEQYF. The chain combines TRBV18 with TRBJ2-7; D ambiguous. This CDR3 comprises 13 residues. Trimming took 0 bases from V and 2 from J, leaving 5 bases between them. Germline V gene data show CDR1 as KGHSH and CDR2 as LQKENI.

This clone was detected only once. The chain carries TRBV11-2 and TRBJ2-3, with D unclear. CDR1 is SGHAT, CDR2 FQNNGV, per germline. The CDR3 has 15 residues. Trimming took off 6 bases at V and 10 bases at J, with 23 bases between the two ends. The DNA of the CDR3 is TGTGCCAGCAGTCAGCTACTGGATAGTGCAGGCGCGCAGTATTTT. It encodes CASSQLLDSAGAQYF. Full variable domain (rest looked up from reference TRBV11-2 and TRBJ2-3): EAGVAQSPRYKIIEKRQSVAFWCNPISGHATLYWYQQILGQGPKLLIQFQNNGVVDDSQLPKDRFSAERLKGVDSTLKIQPAKLEDSAVYLCASSQLLDSAGAQYFGPGTRLTVL.

On this clone itself: The same CDR3 also results from other DNA sequences found in this sample. The V call is TRBV30, the J call TRBJ1-5; D is undetermined. The germline V and J ends were trimmed by 0 bases and 7 bases, with 10 bases remaining between them. The CDR3 is 13 amino acids. CDR1 is GTSNPN and CDR2 is SVGIG in the germline V gene (reference sequence). In nucleotides, the CDR3 is TGTGCCTGGAGTGTAAACTCGGGCCAGCCCCAGCATTTT. Encoded protein: CAWSVNSGQPQHF.

V and J are TRBV6-1 and TRBJ2-7, with TRBD2 matching 11 bases. The V and J ends lost 1 base and 2 bases, in that order; junction bases with no gene match: 4. The CDR3 consists of 16 residues. CDR1 MNHNS and CDR2 SASEGT come from the germline V gene. CDR3 sequence (DNA): TGTGCCAGCAGTGAAGGGACTAGCGGGTCTCCCTACGAGCAGTACTTC. Its protein product is CASSEGTSGSPYEQYF.